One sample yielded the 20 T cell receptor beta chains listed below, sequenced in a study of blood T cell repertoires in COVID-19. Generated by immunoSEQ multiplex PCR, the TCRdb table keeps only in-frame clones and is missing some. Here the sample spans 55,000 to 65,000 clones, roughly 88% being singletons. Sequencing was done on a sample of peripheral blood. The receptors originated from a man aged 60 to 69 with acute or convalescent COVID-19.

The chain combines TRBV5-4 with TRBJ2-3; a possible D gene is TRBD2 (6 bases). V was cut by 0 bases and J by 0 bases, with 8 bases left in between. The germline gives CDR1 SGHNT, CDR2 YYREEE (reference sequence). The CDR3 extends over 15 amino acids. CDR3 sequence (DNA): TGTGCCAGCAGCTTGGCGAGCGGGAGCACAGATACGCAGTATTTT. It yields the protein CASSLASGSTDTQYF.

The gene calls are TRBV5-1 and TRBJ2-2; 8 nucleotides agree with TRBD1. Germline V gene lookup returns CDR1 SGHRS and CDR2 YFSETQ. The CDR3 is made up of 16 amino acids. After removal of 3 bases from V and 5 bases from J, the junction contained 9 bases not matched to a gene. The CDR3 spells CASSSRGQGGTGELFF. For the CDR3, the DNA is TGCGCCAGCAGCTCCAGAGGACAGGGTGGGACCGGGGAGCTGTTTTTT.

The J gene is TRBJ1-2, the V gene TRBV2, with no clear D. This CDR3 region has 14 residues. V dropped 7 bases and J dropped 2 bases, with 14 bases sitting between them. CDR1 and CDR2 (germline): SNHLY, FYNNEI. The chain's CDR3 is CASNPTTANYGYTF. The CDR3 coding sequence is TGTGCCAGCAACCCGACTACAGCAAACTATGGCTACACCTTC.

The CDR3 nucleotides read TGTGCCAGCACCCTATCACGGGGGGCCAACGTCCTGACTTTC. Translation gives CASTLSRGANVLTF. The chain combines TRBV6-5 with TRBJ2-6, with D hard to call. V was shortened by 7 bases and J by 4 bases, with 11 bases between the two germline ends. The CDR3 spans 14 residues. The germline gives CDR1 MNHEY, CDR2 SVGAGI.

The V and J genes are TRBV19 and TRBJ2-1; 8 bases fit TRBD2. Germline assignment: CDR1 LNHDA and CDR2 SQIVND (reference sequence). The V gene end was trimmed by 5 bases and the J gene end by 3 bases; junction bases not matched to a gene: 6. CDR3 size: 15 residues. CDR3 residues: CASSGLAGSYNEQFF. The CDR3 coding sequence is TGTGCCAGTAGTGGGTTAGCGGGGAGCTACAATGAGCAGTTCTTC. Drawing the rest from reference TRBV19 and TRBJ2-1, the complete variable domain is DGGITQSPKYLFRKEGQNVTLSCEQNLNHDAMYWYRQDPGQGLRLIYYSQIVNDFQKGDIAEGYSVSREKKESFPLTVTSAQKNPTAFYLCASSGLAGSYNEQFFGPGTRLTVL.

The chain recombines TRBV7-9 with TRBJ1-2, with D possibly matching TRBD1 (5 bases). Germline V gene sequence: CDR1 SEHNR, CDR2 FQNEAQ (reference sequence). The CDR3 runs to 14 residues. Trimming pared 5 bases from V and 6 bases from J, leaving 16 bases between. CDR3 region: CASSPFGGDHGYTF. The CDR3 DNA reads as TGTGCCAGCAGCCCGTTTGGGGGGGATCATGGCTACACCTTC.

The rearrangement joins TRBV28 to TRBJ2-6; TRBD2 is a possible D gene (5 bases). Germline CDR1 is MDHEN and CDR2 is SYDVKM. This CDR3 is built from 13 residues. V was cut by 9 bases and J by 2 bases, with 8 bases left in between. CDR3 coding DNA: TGTGCCAGTCAGGAGGCTGGGGCCAACGTCCTGACTTTC. Translating it yields CASQEAGANVLTF.

This clone is a singleton in its sample. The genes are TRBV7-2 and TRBJ2-3; TRBD2 matches 7 bases. Germline CDR1 is SGHTA and CDR2 is FQGNSA. The CDR3 loop spans 17 amino acids. The V gene end was trimmed by 5 bases and the J gene end by 4 bases; junction bases not matched to a gene: 15. The CDR3 sequence is CASSPPLAGVLPDTQYF. The CDR3 region has the DNA TGTGCCAGCAGCCCCCCCCTGGCGGGAGTCCTCCCAGATACGCAGTATTTT.

The CDR3, as DNA: TGCGCCAGCAGCCGAAGCCGGGATCAATTGGGAGAACTGTTTTTT. This sequence encodes CASSRSRDQLGELFF. The genes are TRBV4-1 and TRBJ1-4; unclear D gene. The CDR3 totals 15 residues. V was pared by 4 bases and J by 12 bases, with 21 bases between. Per germline, CDR1 MGHRA and CDR2 YSYEKL.

This chain links TRBV7-9 with TRBJ2-7; 9 bases are a match to TRBD1. V was pared by 5 bases and J by 8 bases, with 7 bases of the junction left unmatched. CDR1 is SEHNR, CDR2 FQNEAQ, per germline (reference sequence). The CDR3 runs to 13 residues. The CDR3 reads CASSLPGQGKQYF. The CDR3 coding sequence is TGTGCCAGCAGCCTACCGGGACAGGGTAAGCAGTACTTC.

The chain joins TRBV12-5 to TRBJ1-2; tentatively, D is TRBD1 (5 bases). Germline V CDR1 and CDR2: LGHNT, FRNRAP. The CDR3 consists of 17 residues. V was shortened by 0 bases and J by 0 bases, with 14 bases between the two germline ends. CDR3 in amino acids: CASGLVKAGIPNYGYTF. The CDR3 nucleotides read TGTGCTAGTGGTTTGGTAAAGGCAGGGATCCCTAACTATGGCTACACCTTC.

The chain recombines TRBV3-1 (or the pseudogene TRBV3-2) with TRBJ2-7, with 7 nucleotides matching TRBD1. After removal of 4 bases from V and 1 base from J, the junction contained 10 bases not matched to a gene. The germline V gene has CDR1 LGHDT and CDR2 YNNKEL (reference sequence). The CDR3 spans 16 residues. The CDR3 here is CASSPLEGARSYEQYF. CDR3 nucleotides: TGTGCCAGCAGCCCTCTTGAGGGGGCGAGATCCTACGAGCAGTACTTC.

V gene TRBV7-2 combines with J gene TRBJ2-7; 9 bases fit TRBD2. V gave up 5 bases and J gave up 6 bases; unmatched junction bases: 5. The CDR3 covers 13 residues. From germline, CDR1 is SGHTA and CDR2 FQGNSA. CDR3 loop: CASSPGTSSEQYF. CDR3 nucleotide sequence: TGTGCCAGCAGCCCCGGGACTAGCTCCGAGCAGTACTTC.

The rearrangement joins TRBV29-1 to TRBJ2-3; a weak D match, TRBD1 (7 bases). This CDR3 contains 16 residues. Trimming took 0 bases from V and 3 from J, leaving 16 bases between them. Germline V gives CDR1 SQVTM, CDR2 ANQGSEA. CDR3: CSVEDPGGRRTDTQYF. As DNA, the CDR3 is TGCAGCGTTGAAGATCCAGGGGGGAGGAGAACAGATACGCAGTATTTT.

DNA of the CDR3: TGTGCCAGCAGCTCTACCACCGGGGAGCTGTTTTTT. Translated, it gives CASSSTTGELFF. The chain employs TRBV11-2 and TRBJ2-2; the D is unclear. CDR1 SGHAT and CDR2 FQNNGV come from the germline V gene. V lost 4 bases and J lost 4, with 4 bases in between. The CDR3 is 12 amino acids.

This clone was recorded once. In nucleotides, the CDR3 is TGTGCCAGTAAACTAGCGGGAGGGCCTGTAGATACGCAGTATTTT. Protein sequence: CASKLAGGPVDTQYF. This chain links TRBV5-8 with TRBJ2-3; TRBD2 agrees at 13 bases. The CDR3 loop spans 15 amino acids. V was clipped by 8 bases and J by 5 bases; unmatched bases: 8. CDR1 is SGHTS and CDR2 is YDEGEE in the germline V gene.

This clone appeared a single time. This chain links TRBV7-2 with TRBJ1-5, with TRBD1 matching over 7 bases. This CDR3 contains 14 residues. The J segment lost 4 bases and the V segment lost 2 bases, leaving 2 bases of the junction unmatched. Per germline, CDR1 SGHTA and CDR2 FQGNSA. CDR3 amino acids: CASSLTGENQPQHF. The CDR3 DNA is TGTGCCAGCAGCTTAACAGGGGAGAATCAGCCCCAGCATTTT.

This clone was counted a single time. The V call is TRBV12-2, the J call TRBJ2-1; the table names TRBD2, a call not compared with the DNA. TRBV12-2 is assigned pseudogene status. The CDR3 covers 15 residues. Written as DNA, the CDR3 is TGTGCAACGCCGGCGGGGGGACGCTCCTACAATGAGCAGTTCTTC. It is translated as CATPAGGRSYNEQFF.

The chain carries TRBV29-1 and TRBJ2-7; TRBD2 agrees at 9 bases. CDR3 length: 14 residues. Losses at the gene ends were 0 bases for V and 6 bases for J; bases not matched to a gene: 6. Germline CDR1 and CDR2: SQVTM and ANQGSEA. The CDR3 DNA reads TGCAGCGTTGAAGATCAGACTAGCGGATCCGAGCAGTACTTC. Its protein product is CSVEDQTSGSEQYF.

In its sample, this clone was seen once. The CDR3: CASSFRQGAIRTEAFF. The CDR3 DNA reads as TGTGCCAGCAGCTTCAGACAGGGGGCGATTCGGACTGAAGCTTTCTTT. The V and J genes are TRBV5-8 and TRBJ1-1, with TRBD1 matching over 10 bases. Germline V gene lookup returns CDR1 SGHTS and CDR2 YDEGEE. J gave up 5 bases and V 2 bases, and 9 bases lay outside the gene matches. The CDR3 consists of 16 residues. Drawing the rest from reference TRBV5-8 and TRBJ1-1, the complete variable domain is EAGVTQSPTHLIKTRGQQATLRCSPISGHTSVYWYQQALGLGLQFLLWYDEGEERNRGNFPPRFSGRQFPNYSSELNVNALELEDSALYLCASSFRQGAIRTEAFFGQGTRLTVV.